This TCR beta chain was captured by sequencing in a study of T cell clonality in common variable immunodeficiency. Blood samples were heparinized, about 5 to 8 ml per donor. Study observations and caveats: CVID subjects showed higher TCRbeta clonality than healthy controls. What drives increased CVID clonality needs T cell subpopulation sequencing.

The table came from immunoSEQ multiplex PCR; TCRdb's copy has only in-frame clones and leaves some out. The data show around 57,000 clones, none appearing only once, with approximately 3.6% held by the ten largest. Points on this clone: What it binds is not known. The read ends 3 residues early relative to the CDR3; the germline J gene fills the gap.

Germline V gene lookup returns CDR1 SGHAT and CDR2 FQDESV (reference sequence). The CDR3 has 13 residues. Trimming removed 1 base at V and 3 bases at J, with 4 bases between. The sequencing sample was made of peripheral blood mononuclear cells. This chain uses TRBV11-1 with TRBJ1-5; D is unresolved. This clonotype was obtained from a person aged 18 to 75 in good health. The part of the CDR3 DNA that was read is TGTGCCAGCAGCTTAGAGCCCAATCAGCCC. Residues: CASSLEPNQP. The CDR3 reads in full as CASSLEPNQPQHF.